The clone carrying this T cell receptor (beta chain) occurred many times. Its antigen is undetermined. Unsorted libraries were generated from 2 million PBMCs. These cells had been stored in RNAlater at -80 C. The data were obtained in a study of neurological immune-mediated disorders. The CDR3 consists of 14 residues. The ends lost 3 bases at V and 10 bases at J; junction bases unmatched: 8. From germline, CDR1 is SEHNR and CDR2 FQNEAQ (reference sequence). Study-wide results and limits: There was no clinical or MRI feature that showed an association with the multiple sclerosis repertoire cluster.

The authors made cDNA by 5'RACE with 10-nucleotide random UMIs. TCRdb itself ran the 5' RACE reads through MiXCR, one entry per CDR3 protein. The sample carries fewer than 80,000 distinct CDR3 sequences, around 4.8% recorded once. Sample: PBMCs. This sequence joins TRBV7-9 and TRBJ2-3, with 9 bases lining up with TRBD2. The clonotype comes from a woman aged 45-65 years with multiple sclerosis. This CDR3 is CASSFQRGDSAQYF. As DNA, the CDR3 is TGTGCCAGCAGCTTCCAGCGGGGGGACTCGGCGCAGTATTTT.